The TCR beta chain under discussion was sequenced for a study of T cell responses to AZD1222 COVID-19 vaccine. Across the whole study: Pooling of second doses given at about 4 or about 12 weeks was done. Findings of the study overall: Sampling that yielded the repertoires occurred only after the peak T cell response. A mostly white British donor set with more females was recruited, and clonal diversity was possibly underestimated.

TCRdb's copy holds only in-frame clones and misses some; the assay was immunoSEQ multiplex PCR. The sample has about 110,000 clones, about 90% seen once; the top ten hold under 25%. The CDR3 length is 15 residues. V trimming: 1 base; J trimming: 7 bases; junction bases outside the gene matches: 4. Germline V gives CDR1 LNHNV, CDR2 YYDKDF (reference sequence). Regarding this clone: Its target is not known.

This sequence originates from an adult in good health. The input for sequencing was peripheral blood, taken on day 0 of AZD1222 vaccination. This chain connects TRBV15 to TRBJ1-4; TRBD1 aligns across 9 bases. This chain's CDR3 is CATSRGGTGSEKLFF. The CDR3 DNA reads TGTGCCACCAGCAGAGGTGGGACAGGGAGTGAAAAACTGTTTTTT.